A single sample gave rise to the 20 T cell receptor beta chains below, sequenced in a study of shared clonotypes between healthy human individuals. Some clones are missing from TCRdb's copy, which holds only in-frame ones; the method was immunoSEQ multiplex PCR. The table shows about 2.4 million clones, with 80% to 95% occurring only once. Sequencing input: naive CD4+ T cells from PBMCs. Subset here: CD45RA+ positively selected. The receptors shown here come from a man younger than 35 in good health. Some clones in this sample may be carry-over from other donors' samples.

The CDR3 reads CASSVRTGGYGYTF. Here the CDR3 DNA reads TGTGCCAGCAGCGTGAGGACAGGGGGATATGGCTACACCTTC. This sequence joins TRBV9 and TRBJ1-2; 10 bases agree with TRBD1. Germline assignment: CDR1 SGDLS and CDR2 YYNGEE. Trimming cost V 2 bases and J 5 bases; bases outside gene matches: 3. The CDR3 contains 14 residues.

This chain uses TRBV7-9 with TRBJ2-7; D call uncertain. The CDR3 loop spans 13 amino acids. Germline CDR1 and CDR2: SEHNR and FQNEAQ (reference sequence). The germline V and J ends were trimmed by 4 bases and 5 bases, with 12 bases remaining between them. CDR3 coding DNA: TGTGCCAGCAGCTCTCGTGCCTTGGACGAGCAGTACTTC. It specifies CASSSRALDEQYF.

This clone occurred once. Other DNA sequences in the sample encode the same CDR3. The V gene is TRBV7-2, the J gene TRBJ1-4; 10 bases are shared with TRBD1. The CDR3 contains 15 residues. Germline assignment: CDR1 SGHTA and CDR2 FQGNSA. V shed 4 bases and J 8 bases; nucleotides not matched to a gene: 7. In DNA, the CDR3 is TGTGCCAGCAGCTCTACCGGGACAGGGGCGGAAAAACTGTTTTTT. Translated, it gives CASSSTGTGAEKLFF.

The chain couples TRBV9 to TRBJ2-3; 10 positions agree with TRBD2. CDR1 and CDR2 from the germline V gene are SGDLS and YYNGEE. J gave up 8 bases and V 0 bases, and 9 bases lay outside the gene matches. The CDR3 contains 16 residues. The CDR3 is CASSVVSSGGSSTQYF. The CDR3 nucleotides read TGTGCCAGCAGCGTAGTGTCTAGCGGGGGTAGCAGTACGCAGTATTTT.

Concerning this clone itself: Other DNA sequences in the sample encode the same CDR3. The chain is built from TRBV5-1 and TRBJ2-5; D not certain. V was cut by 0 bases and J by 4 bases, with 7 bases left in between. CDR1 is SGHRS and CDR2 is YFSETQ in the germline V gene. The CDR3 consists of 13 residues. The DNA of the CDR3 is TGCGCCAGCAGCTTGGTAGTGGGAGAGACCCAGTACTTC. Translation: CASSLVVGETQYF.

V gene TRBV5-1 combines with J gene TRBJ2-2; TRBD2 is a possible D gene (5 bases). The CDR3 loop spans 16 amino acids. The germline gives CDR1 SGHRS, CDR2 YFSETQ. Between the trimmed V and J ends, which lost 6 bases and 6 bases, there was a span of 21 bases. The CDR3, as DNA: TGCGCCAGCAACGAGATTGTGGGGAGCGTGGCCGGGGAGCTGTTTTTT. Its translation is CASNEIVGSVAGELFF.

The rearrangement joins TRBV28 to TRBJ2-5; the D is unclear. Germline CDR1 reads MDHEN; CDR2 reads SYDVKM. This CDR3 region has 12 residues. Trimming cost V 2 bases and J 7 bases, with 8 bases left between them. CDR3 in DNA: TGTGCCAGCAGTTTAGGTAGCCGGACCCAGTACTTC. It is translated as CASSLGSRTQYF. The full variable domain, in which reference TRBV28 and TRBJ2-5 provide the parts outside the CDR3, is DVKVTQSSRYLVKRTGEKVFLECVQDMDHENMFWYRQDPGLGLRLIYFSYDVKMKEKGDIPEGYSVSREKKERFSLILESASTNQTSMYLCASSLGSRTQYFGPGTRLLVL.

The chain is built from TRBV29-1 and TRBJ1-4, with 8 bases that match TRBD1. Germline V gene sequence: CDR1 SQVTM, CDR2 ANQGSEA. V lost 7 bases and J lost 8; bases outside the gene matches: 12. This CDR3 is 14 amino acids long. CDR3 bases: TGCAGCGCCCGAGGGGCAGGGGGCTCCGAAAAACTGTTTTTT. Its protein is CSARGAGGSEKLFF.

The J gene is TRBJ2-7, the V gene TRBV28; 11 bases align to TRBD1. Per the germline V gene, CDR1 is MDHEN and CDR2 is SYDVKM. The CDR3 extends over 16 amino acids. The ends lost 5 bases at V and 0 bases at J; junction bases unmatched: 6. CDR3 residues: CASSPSGTGGSYEQYF. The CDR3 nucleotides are TGTGCCAGCAGTCCCTCCGGGACAGGGGGCTCCTACGAGCAGTACTTC. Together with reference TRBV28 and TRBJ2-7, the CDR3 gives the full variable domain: DVKVTQSSRYLVKRTGEKVFLECVQDMDHENMFWYRQDPGLGLRLIYFSYDVKMKEKGDIPEGYSVSREKKERFSLILESASTNQTSMYLCASSPSGTGGSYEQYFGPGTRLTVT.

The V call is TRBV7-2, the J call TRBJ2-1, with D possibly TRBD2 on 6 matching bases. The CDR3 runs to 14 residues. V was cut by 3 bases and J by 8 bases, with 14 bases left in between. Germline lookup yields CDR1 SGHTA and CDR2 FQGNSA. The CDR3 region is CASSLWLASDEQFF. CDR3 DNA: TGTGCCAGCAGCTTGTGGCTAGCGTCGGATGAGCAGTTCTTC.

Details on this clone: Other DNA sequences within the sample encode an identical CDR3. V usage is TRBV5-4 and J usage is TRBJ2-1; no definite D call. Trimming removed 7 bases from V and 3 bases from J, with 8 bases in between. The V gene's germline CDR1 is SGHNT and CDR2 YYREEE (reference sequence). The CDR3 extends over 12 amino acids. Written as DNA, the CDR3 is TGTGCCAGCTCTGTAGACTACAATGAGCAGTTCTTC. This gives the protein CASSVDYNEQFF.

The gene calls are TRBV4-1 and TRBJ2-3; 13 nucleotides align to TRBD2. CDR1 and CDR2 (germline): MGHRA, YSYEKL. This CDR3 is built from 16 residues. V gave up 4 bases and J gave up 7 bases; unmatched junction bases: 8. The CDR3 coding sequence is TGCGCCAGCAGCCCGCGGACTAGCGGGAGCGTCAATACGCAGTATTTT. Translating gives CASSPRTSGSVNTQYF.

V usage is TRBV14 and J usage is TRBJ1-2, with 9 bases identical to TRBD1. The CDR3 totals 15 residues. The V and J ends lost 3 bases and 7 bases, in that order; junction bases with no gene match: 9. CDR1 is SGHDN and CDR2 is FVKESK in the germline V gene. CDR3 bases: TGTGCCAGCAGCCAGGCCGGGACAGGGAATCGTGGCTACACCTTC. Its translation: CASSQAGTGNRGYTF.

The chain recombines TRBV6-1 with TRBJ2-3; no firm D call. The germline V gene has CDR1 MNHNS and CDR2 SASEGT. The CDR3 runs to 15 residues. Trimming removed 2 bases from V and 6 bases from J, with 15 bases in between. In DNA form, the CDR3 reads TGTGCCAGCAGTGAAACTACGGTCCCTCGGGATACGCAGTATTTT. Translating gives CASSETTVPRDTQYF.

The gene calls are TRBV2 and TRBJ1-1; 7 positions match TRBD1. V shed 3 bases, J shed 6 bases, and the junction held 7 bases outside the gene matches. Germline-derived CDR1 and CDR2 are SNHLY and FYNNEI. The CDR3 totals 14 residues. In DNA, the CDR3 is TGTGCCAGCAGTGAGAGGTCAGGGGGGCCTGAAGCTTTCTTT. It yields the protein CASSERSGGPEAFF.

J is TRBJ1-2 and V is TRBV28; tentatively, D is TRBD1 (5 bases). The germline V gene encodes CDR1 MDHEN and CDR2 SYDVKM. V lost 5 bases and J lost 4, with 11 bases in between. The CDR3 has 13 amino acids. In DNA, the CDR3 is TGTGCCAGCAGTCTGGGACGGACCTATGGCTACACCTTC. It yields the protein CASSLGRTYGYTF.

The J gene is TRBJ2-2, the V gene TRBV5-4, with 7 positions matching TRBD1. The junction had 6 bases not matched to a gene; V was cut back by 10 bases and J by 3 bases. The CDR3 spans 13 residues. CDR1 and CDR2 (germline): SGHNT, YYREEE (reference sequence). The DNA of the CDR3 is TGTGCCTTGGGGGACAGCTACACCGGGGAGCTGTTTTTT. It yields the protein CALGDSYTGELFF.

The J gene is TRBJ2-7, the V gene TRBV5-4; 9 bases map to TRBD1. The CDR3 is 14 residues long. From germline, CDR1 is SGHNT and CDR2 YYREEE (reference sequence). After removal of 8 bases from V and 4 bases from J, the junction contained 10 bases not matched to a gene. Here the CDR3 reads CASGWTGAKYEQYF. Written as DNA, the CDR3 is TGTGCCAGTGGATGGACAGGGGCGAAATACGAGCAGTACTTC.

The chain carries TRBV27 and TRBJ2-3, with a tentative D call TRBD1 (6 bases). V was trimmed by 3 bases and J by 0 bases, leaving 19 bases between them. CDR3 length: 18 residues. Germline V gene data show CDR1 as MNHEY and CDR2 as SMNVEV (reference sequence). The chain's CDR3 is CASSFGDRMAVSTDTQYF. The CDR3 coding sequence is TGTGCCAGCAGTTTTGGTGACAGGATGGCGGTGAGCACAGATACGCAGTATTTT.

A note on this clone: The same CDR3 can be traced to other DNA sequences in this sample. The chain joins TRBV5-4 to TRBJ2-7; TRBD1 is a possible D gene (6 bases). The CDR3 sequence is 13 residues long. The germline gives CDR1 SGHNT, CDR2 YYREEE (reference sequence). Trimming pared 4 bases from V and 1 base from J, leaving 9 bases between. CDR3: CASSPGASYEQYF. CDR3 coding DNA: TGTGCCAGCAGCCCAGGGGCATCCTACGAGCAGTACTTC.